The sequence of this T cell receptor beta chain was determined in a study of blood T cell repertoires in COVID-19. The wider study: From the United States, Italy and Spain came samples of acute and convalescent COVID-19. The analysed material was cDNA or gDNA that came from T cells, B-cell-depleted T cells, or PBMCs.

The authors' processing: Estimation of nucleated cell counts was performed using reference gene primer amplification. Clones were sequenced by immunoSEQ multiplex PCR, and TCRdb holds only the in-frame ones, with some missing. V and J calls and clone size are copied from that table; D and trimming were computed from the DNA. The profile shows more than 95,000 clones, roughly 87% of them singletons. This clone has a single count. The CDR3 covers 16 residues. Losses at the gene ends were 6 bases for V and 6 bases for J; bases not matched to a gene: 9. The germline CDR1 and CDR2 sequences are SGHVS and FQNEAQ.

The sequence derives from a man aged 45-60 years in a cohort sampled during active COVID-19. The chain uses TRBV7-8 and TRBJ2-2; 11 bases fit TRBD2. The sequencing sample was made of peripheral blood. CDR3 amino acids: CASSSHSGGAAGELFF. The CDR3 coding sequence is TGTGCCAGCAGTTCTCATAGCGGGGGGGCCGCCGGGGAGCTGTTTTTT.